The sequence of this TCR beta chain was determined in a study of shared clonotypes between healthy human individuals. Study-level background: There were three CD4 naive, three CD4 memory, two CD8 naive and one CD8 memory plates per donor.

Data came from immunoSEQ multiplex PCR; TCRdb stores just in-frame clones and leaves some out. The repertoire holds 2 million to 3 million clones, with roughly 93% as singletons. Trimming removed 0 bases from V and 3 bases from J, with 6 bases in between. Germline V gene data show CDR1 as SGHAT and CDR2 as FQNNGV. This CDR3 spans 14 amino acids. As regards this clone: Distinct nucleotide sequences in the sample also encode this CDR3.

The TCR was taken from a man younger than 35 in good health. Some clones in this sample may be carry-over from other donors' samples. The V and J genes are TRBV11-2 and TRBJ2-1; D gene unclear. The sequenced material came from naive CD4+ T cells from PBMCs. Noted subset: CD45RA+ positively selected. The CDR3 sequence is CASSLEGGYNEQFF. CDR3 nucleotide sequence: TGTGCCAGCAGCTTAGAAGGCGGCTACAATGAGCAGTTCTTC.